Following are 30 T cell receptor beta chains from one sample sequenced in a study of control samples from healthy donors and cancer patients. TCRdb keeps only in-frame clones here, not all; method: immunoSEQ multiplex PCR. The repertoire holds about 170,000 clones, with around 91% as singletons. The sample was blood. These receptors all come from a woman aged 25 to 39 in good health.

The chain carries TRBV10-3 and TRBJ2-5, with D perhaps TRBD2 (7 bases). V was cut by 4 bases and J by 1 base, with 10 bases left in between. Per the germline V gene, CDR1 is ENHRY and CDR2 is SYGVKD. This CDR3 is 14 amino acids long. The DNA for the CDR3 is TGTGCCATCAGTGGGGGGGGCCCCCAAGAGACCCAGTACTTC. Its protein is CAISGGGPQETQYF.

The chain has TRBV6-5 and TRBJ1-5, with D hard to call. The ends were cut back, 6 bases at V and 2 bases at J, with 11 bases in the middle. The CDR3 is 14 amino acids. In germline, CDR1 is MNHEY, CDR2 SVGAGI. In nucleotides, the CDR3 is TGTGCCAGCAGGGGCGCCATAGGCAATCAGCCCCAGCATTTT. Residues: CASRGAIGNQPQHF.

This chain joins TRBV6-4 and TRBJ2-3, with 8 bases matching TRBD2. In germline, CDR1 is MRHNA, CDR2 SNTAGT. With V trimmed by 2 bases and J by 3 bases, 4 bases remained unmatched. CDR3 length equals 15 residues. The CDR3 DNA is TGTGCCAGCAGTGACGCGGGCGGGGGGACAGATACGCAGTATTTT. Translated: CASSDAGGGTDTQYF.

The chain recombines TRBV24-1 with TRBJ2-1, with D possibly TRBD1 on 5 matching bases. This CDR3 spans 16 amino acids. Germline-derived CDR1 and CDR2 are KGHDR and SFDVKD. Trimming pared 3 bases from V and 0 bases from J, leaving 11 bases between. The CDR3 coding sequence is TGTGCCACCAGTGATCAGACAGCGAGCTCCTACAATGAGCAGTTCTTC. It codes for CATSDQTASSYNEQFF.

The V and J genes are TRBV6-2 or TRBV6-3 and TRBJ2-7; 11 nucleotides agree with TRBD2. V was clipped by 6 bases and J by 4 bases; unmatched bases: 11. From germline, CDR1 is MNHEY and CDR2 SVGEGT. This CDR3 has 16 amino acids. The CDR3 DNA reads as TGTGCCAGCAGCCCAACTCCCGGGACTAGCGGATACGAGCAGTACTTC. Protein product: CASSPTPGTSGYEQYF.

This rearrangement joins TRBV30 to TRBJ2-1; D is possibly TRBD1 or TRBD2 (5 bases each). Germline V gene data show CDR1 as GTSNPN and CDR2 as SVGIG (reference sequence). This CDR3 region has 15 residues. The germline V and J ends were trimmed by 6 bases and 1 base, with 16 bases remaining between them. CDR3 sequence: CACVPGTPSYNEQFF. DNA of the CDR3: TGTGCCTGTGTACCCGGGACCCCATCCTACAATGAGCAGTTCTTC.

V usage is TRBV5-5 and J usage is TRBJ1-5, with a possible D match to TRBD1 (5 bases). V dropped 1 base and J dropped 5 bases, with 10 bases sitting between them. Germline CDR1 SGHKS, CDR2 YYEKEE (reference sequence). The length of the CDR3 is 14 residues. CDR3: CASSLMAGDQPQHF. The CDR3 DNA reads TGTGCCAGCAGCTTGATGGCGGGGGATCAGCCCCAGCATTTT.

V and J are TRBV10-3 and TRBJ1-2; 8 nucleotides align to TRBD1. CDR1 is ENHRY and CDR2 is SYGVKD in the germline V gene. V dropped 4 bases and J dropped 7; count of bases not matched to a gene: 5. The CDR3 length is 13 residues. CDR3 in amino acids: CAISGTGSAGYTF. The CDR3 region has the DNA TGTGCCATCAGTGGGACAGGGAGTGCTGGCTACACCTTC.

The CDR3 is CASRRQFGNTEAFF. The CDR3 nucleotides read TGTGCCAGTAGACGACAGTTTGGGAACACTGAAGCTTTCTTT. The V and J genes are TRBV19 and TRBJ1-1; perhaps TRBD1 as D (5 bases). Per germline, CDR1 LNHDA and CDR2 SQIVND (reference sequence). Trimming left V 6 bases short and J 1 base short, with 12 bases between. The length of the CDR3 is 14 residues. The full variable domain, rest sourced from reference TRBV19 and TRBJ1-1, is DGGITQSPKYLFRKEGQNVTLSCEQNLNHDAMYWYRQDPGQGLRLIYYSQIVNDFQKGDIAEGYSVSREKKESFPLTVTSAQKNPTAFYLCASRRQFGNTEAFFGQGTRLTVV.

The genes are TRBV5-1 and TRBJ1-1; unclear D gene. The V end was cut by 4 bases, the J end by 6 bases, with 16 bases between. Looked up from germline, CDR1 is SGHRS and CDR2 is YFSETQ. The CDR3 contains 14 residues. DNA of the CDR3: TGCGCCAGCAGCCTTGGGAGGGTTGCCCCTGAAGCTTTCTTT. It specifies CASSLGRVAPEAFF.

The chain has TRBV27 and TRBJ2-7; 8 nucleotides align to TRBD1. Germline loops: CDR1 MNHEY, CDR2 SMNVEV (reference sequence). Trimming removed 5 bases from V and 3 bases from J; junction bases left unmatched: 3. The CDR3 is made up of 13 amino acids. CDR3 coding DNA: TGTGCCAGCAGTGTTGGGACAGGCTACGAGCAGTACTTC. Translation: CASSVGTGYEQYF.

The CDR3 is CASSLISGATDTQYF. DNA for the CDR3: TGTGCCAGCAGCTTAATTAGCGGGGCCACAGATACGCAGTATTTT. The rearrangement joins TRBV5-4 to TRBJ2-3, with 8 positions matching TRBD2. CDR1 is SGHNT, CDR2 YYREEE, per germline (reference sequence). V lost 2 bases and J lost 2; bases outside the gene matches: 4. The CDR3 is 15 residues long.

This clone was detected only once. The J gene is TRBJ2-1, the V gene TRBV7-2; 7 positions match TRBD2. V dropped 4 bases and J dropped 4; count of bases not matched to a gene: 4. CDR1 and CDR2 from the germline V gene are SGHTA and FQGNSA. The CDR3 covers 14 residues. The CDR3 DNA reads as TGTGCCAGCAGCTCGGGACTAATTTACAATGAGCAGTTCTTC. It yields the protein CASSSGLIYNEQFF.

V usage is TRBV18 and J usage is TRBJ2-5; 10 bases match TRBD2. J was trimmed by 5 bases and V by 4 bases; bases with no gene match: 4. Germline values: CDR1 KGHSH, CDR2 LQKENI. The CDR3 sequence is 14 residues long. CDR3 sequence: CASSLLAGVETQYF. The CDR3 DNA reads TGTGCCAGCTCACTGCTAGCGGGAGTGGAGACCCAGTACTTC.

This clone was counted once. The gene calls are TRBV11-2 and TRBJ1-2; TRBD1 might be the D (6 bases). CDR1 is SGHAT, CDR2 FQNNGV, per germline. This CDR3 has 17 amino acids. Trimming stripped 2 bases from V and 1 base from J, with 17 bases between. The CDR3 region is CASSLIGRGVGNYGYTF. The CDR3 region has the DNA TGTGCCAGCAGCTTAATTGGCAGGGGAGTCGGTAACTATGGCTACACCTTC.

The chain carries TRBV6-5 and TRBJ1-1; D is possibly TRBD1 (5 bases). Trimming took off 4 bases at V and 0 bases at J, with 9 bases between the two ends. Germline CDR1 and CDR2: MNHEY and SVGAGI. The CDR3 loop spans 14 amino acids. CDR3 region: CASSWGTMNTEAFF. DNA for the CDR3: TGTGCCAGCAGTTGGGGCACCATGAACACTGAAGCTTTCTTT.

The chain employs TRBV6-2 or TRBV6-3 and TRBJ1-4, with D unresolved. Germline lookup yields CDR1 MNHEY and CDR2 SVGEGT. The CDR3 is 12 amino acids. V lost 3 bases to trimming and J lost 5 bases, with 4 bases between them. The CDR3 DNA sequence: TGTGCCAGCAGTTATTGGAATGAAAAACTGTTTTTT. Translated, it gives CASSYWNEKLFF.

The V call is TRBV4-1, the J call TRBJ2-2; D not certain. CDR1 is MGHRA, CDR2 YSYEKL, per germline. V was trimmed by 0 bases and J by 1 base, leaving 3 bases between them. The CDR3 consists of 14 residues. The CDR3: CASSQDWNTGELFF. CDR3 nucleotides: TGCGCCAGCAGCCAAGATTGGAACACCGGGGAGCTGTTTTTT.

The rearrangement links TRBV2 to TRBJ1-2; D is perhaps TRBD1 (5 bases). Trimming removed 3 bases at V and 5 bases at J, with 10 bases between. The CDR3 runs 13 residues. Per the germline V gene, CDR1 is SNHLY and CDR2 is FYNNEI. The CDR3 DNA reads TGTGCCAGCAGTGAGGACGGGGGATATGGCTACACCTTC. Translating it yields CASSEDGGYGYTF.

In this sample, this clone turned up once. The chain joins TRBV5-1 to TRBJ1-1; 9 bases are shared with TRBD1. V lost 1 base and J lost 1; bases outside the gene matches: 5. This CDR3 spans 16 amino acids. Per the germline V gene, CDR1 is SGHRS and CDR2 is YFSETQ. Here the CDR3 reads CASSLRPGQGNTEAFF. The CDR3 DNA follows: TGCGCCAGCAGCTTGAGGCCGGGACAGGGGAACACTGAAGCTTTCTTT.

The chain carries TRBV14 and TRBJ1-1; D is possibly TRBD1 (5 bases). This CDR3 is 12 amino acids long. V lost 2 bases and J lost 7, with 8 bases in between. Germline values: CDR1 SGHDN, CDR2 FVKESK. CDR3 loop: CASSQTGIEAFF. CDR3 coding DNA: TGTGCCAGCAGCCAAACAGGTATTGAAGCTTTCTTT.

The chain uses TRBV7-2 and TRBJ2-7; TRBD1 matches 11 bases. The V segment lost 5 bases and the J segment 3 bases; nucleotides outside the gene matches: 6. CDR3 size: 15 residues. The germline V gene has CDR1 SGHTA and CDR2 FQGNSA. CDR3 in DNA: TGTGCCAGCAGCATCGGACAGGGGGCTTTCTACGAGCAGTACTTC. Its translation: CASSIGQGAFYEQYF.

The chain uses TRBV7-2 and TRBJ1-4; 8 bases line up with TRBD1. V was pared by 6 bases and J by 10 bases, with 7 bases of the junction left unmatched. CDR1 and CDR2 from the germline V gene are SGHTA and FQGNSA. The CDR3 has 13 amino acids. CDR3 amino acids: CASRGTGGGKLFF. In DNA form, the CDR3 reads TGTGCCAGCAGAGGGACAGGAGGGGGAAAACTGTTTTTT.

The V gene is TRBV6-2 or TRBV6-3, the J gene TRBJ1-5; D gene unclear. Trimming shortened V by 2 bases and J by 0 bases, and 8 bases separated the two germline ends. The CDR3 contains 15 residues. Germline CDR1 reads MNHEY; CDR2 reads SVGEGT. The CDR3 region is CASSYPGGSNQPQHF. CDR3 bases: TGTGCCAGCAGTTACCCCGGCGGTAGCAATCAGCCCCAGCATTTT.

The chain combines TRBV28 with TRBJ1-1; the D is unclear. CDR1 is MDHEN and CDR2 is SYDVKM in the germline V gene. Deletions cut 0 bases from V and 0 bases from J, with 8 bases between. The CDR3 totals 15 residues. In nucleotides, the CDR3 is TGTGCCAGCAGTTTATGGGGAGGAGTGAACACTGAAGCTTTCTTT. Protein sequence: CASSLWGGVNTEAFF. Full variable domain (rest looked up from reference TRBV28 and TRBJ1-1): DVKVTQSSRYLVKRTGEKVFLECVQDMDHENMFWYRQDPGLGLRLIYFSYDVKMKEKGDIPEGYSVSREKKERFSLILESASTNQTSMYLCASSLWGGVNTEAFFGQGTRLTVV.

In regard to this clone: Other DNA sequences in the sample encode the same CDR3. The rearrangement links TRBV6-1 to TRBJ1-5; D gene unclear. This CDR3 region has 12 residues. Trimming took 3 bases from V and 0 from J, leaving 0 bases between them. Germline CDR1 is MNHNS and CDR2 is SASEGT. The CDR3 DNA reads TGTGCCAGCAGTGATAGCAATCAGCCCCAGCATTTT. Its protein product is CASSDSNQPQHF.

The chain has TRBV28 and TRBJ1-1; D possibly corresponds to TRBD1 (5 bases). This CDR3 contains 14 residues. The V end was cut by 3 bases, the J end by 8 bases, with 16 bases between. Germline assignment: CDR1 MDHEN and CDR2 SYDVKM. CDR3 bases: TGTGCCAGCAGTTTCGCGGGGAAGCGGGGGGAAGCTTTCTTT. Its protein is CASSFAGKRGEAFF.

V gene TRBV27 combines with J gene TRBJ2-3, with D hard to call. The CDR3 runs to 14 residues. V was shortened by 0 bases and J by 2 bases, with 6 bases between the two germline ends. Germline loops: CDR1 MNHEY, CDR2 SMNVEV (reference sequence). The DNA of the CDR3 is TGTGCCAGCAGTTTATCGCCCTACACAGATACGCAGTATTTT. Translated: CASSLSPYTDTQYF.

The V and J genes are TRBV21-1 and TRBJ2-2. TRBV21-1 is given as a pseudogene. This CDR3 is built from 15 residues. CDR3 sequence: CASSNTEIVAGELFF. The CDR3 DNA is TGTGCCAGCAGCAACACGGAAATAGTGGCCGGGGAGCTGTTTTTT.

Comment on this clone: Its ends do not fully match the called genes, so a read error is possible. V and J are TRBV28 and TRBJ1-2; no reliable D call. The CDR3 has 12 amino acids. Germline assignment: CDR1 MDHEN and CDR2 SYDVKM. The chain's CDR3 is CASTQALYGYTF. In DNA form, the CDR3 reads TGTGCCAGCACCCAGGCCCTCTATGGTTACACCTTC.